What follows describes a single TCR beta chain. The data were taken from a study of blood T cell repertoires in COVID-19. Turning to the study itself: Both acute and convalescent COVID-19 samples were obtained from the United States, Italy and Spain. The analysed material was cDNA or gDNA that came from T cells, B-cell-depleted T cells, or PBMCs.

Original data processing: Amplification of reference gene primers was used by the study to estimate nucleated cell counts. Clones were sequenced by immunoSEQ multiplex PCR, and TCRdb holds only the in-frame ones, with some missing. D and trimming come from the DNA, and the V and J calls and clone size come from that table. The sample lists around 100,000 clones; about nine tenths were seen once. The CDR3 sequence is 16 residues long. Germline assignment: CDR1 SGHTA and CDR2 FQGNSA. The ends lost 0 bases at V and 1 base at J; junction bases unmatched: 1. The sample consisted of peripheral blood. The source is a man aged 50 or older with acute or convalescent COVID-19. This chain links TRBV7-2 with TRBJ2-5; 11 bases match TRBD2. The CDR3 is CASSLAGTSGQETQYF. The CDR3 nucleotides read TGTGCCAGCAGCTTAGCGGGGACTAGCGGCCAAGAGACCCAGTACTTC.